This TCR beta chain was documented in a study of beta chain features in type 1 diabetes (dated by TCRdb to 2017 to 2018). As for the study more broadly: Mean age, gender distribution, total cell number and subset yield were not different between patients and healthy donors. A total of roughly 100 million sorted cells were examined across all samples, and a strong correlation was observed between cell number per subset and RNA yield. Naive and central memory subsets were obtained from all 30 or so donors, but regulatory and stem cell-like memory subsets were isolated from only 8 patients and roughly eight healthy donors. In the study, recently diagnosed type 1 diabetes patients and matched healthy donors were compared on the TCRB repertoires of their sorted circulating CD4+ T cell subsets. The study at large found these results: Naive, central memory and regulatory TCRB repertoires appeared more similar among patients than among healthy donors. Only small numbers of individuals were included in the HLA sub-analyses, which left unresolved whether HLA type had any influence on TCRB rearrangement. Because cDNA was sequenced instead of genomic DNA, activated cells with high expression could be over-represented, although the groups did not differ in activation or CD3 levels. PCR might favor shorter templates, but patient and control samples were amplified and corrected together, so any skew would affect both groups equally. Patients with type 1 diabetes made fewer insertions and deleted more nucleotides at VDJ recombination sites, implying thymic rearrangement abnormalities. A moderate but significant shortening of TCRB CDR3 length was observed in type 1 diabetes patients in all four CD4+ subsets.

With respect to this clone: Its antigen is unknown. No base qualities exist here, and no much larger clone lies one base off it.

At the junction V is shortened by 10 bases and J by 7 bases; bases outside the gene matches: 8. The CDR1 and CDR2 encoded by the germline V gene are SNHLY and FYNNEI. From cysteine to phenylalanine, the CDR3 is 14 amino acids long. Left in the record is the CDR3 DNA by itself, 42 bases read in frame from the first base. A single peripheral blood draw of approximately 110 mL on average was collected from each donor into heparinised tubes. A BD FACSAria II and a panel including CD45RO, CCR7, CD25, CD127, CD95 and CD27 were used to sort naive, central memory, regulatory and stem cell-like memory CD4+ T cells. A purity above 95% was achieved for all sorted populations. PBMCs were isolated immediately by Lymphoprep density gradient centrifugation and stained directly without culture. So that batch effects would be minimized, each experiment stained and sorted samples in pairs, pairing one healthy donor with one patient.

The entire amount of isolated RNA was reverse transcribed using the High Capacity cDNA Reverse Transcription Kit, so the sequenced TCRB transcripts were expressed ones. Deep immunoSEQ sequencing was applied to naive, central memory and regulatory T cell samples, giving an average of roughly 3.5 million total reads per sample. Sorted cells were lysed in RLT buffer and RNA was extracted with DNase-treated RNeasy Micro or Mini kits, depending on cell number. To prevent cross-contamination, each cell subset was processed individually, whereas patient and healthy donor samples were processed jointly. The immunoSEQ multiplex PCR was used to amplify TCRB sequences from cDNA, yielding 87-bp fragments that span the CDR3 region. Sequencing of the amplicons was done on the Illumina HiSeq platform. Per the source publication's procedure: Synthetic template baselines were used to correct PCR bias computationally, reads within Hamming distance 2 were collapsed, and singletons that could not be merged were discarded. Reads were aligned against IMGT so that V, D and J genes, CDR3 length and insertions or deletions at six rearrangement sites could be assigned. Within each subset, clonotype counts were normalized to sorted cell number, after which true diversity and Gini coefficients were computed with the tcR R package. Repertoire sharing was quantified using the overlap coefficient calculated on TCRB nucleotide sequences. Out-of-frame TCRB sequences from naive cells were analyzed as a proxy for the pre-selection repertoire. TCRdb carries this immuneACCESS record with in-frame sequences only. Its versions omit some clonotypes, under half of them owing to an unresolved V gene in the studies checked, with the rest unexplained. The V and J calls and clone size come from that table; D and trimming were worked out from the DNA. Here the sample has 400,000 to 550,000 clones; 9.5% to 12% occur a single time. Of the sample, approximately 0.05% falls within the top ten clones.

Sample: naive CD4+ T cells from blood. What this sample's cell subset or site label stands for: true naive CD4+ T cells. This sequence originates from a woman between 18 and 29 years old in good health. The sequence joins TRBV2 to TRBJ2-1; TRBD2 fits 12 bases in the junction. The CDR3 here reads CATQTSGRGNEQFF. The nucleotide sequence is TGTGCCACCCAGACTAGCGGGAGAGGAAATGAGCAGTTCTTC.